Below, 3 T cell receptor beta chains from the same sample are listed, as sequenced in a study of shared clonotypes between healthy human individuals. The repertoire was sequenced with immunoSEQ multiplex PCR; TCRdb's copy has only in-frame clones and lacks some. The table includes approximately 2,000,000 clones, around 90% detected once. Material for sequencing was naive CD4+ T cells from PBMCs. Subset of the sample: CD45RA+ positively selected. The receptor source for this set is a man younger than 35 in good health. Some clones in this sample may be carry-over from other donors' samples.

The V and J genes are TRBV5-1 and TRBJ2-1; the D is unclear. Germline assignment: CDR1 SGHRS and CDR2 YFSETQ. CDR3 length: 16 amino acids. V lost 2 bases and J lost 0, with 12 bases in between. The CDR3 DNA reads as TGCGCCAGCAGCTTAGTAGCCTACGGCTCCTACAATGAGCAGTTCTTC. Translating it yields CASSLVAYGSYNEQFF.

The rearrangement joins TRBV7-6 to TRBJ2-3; D call uncertain. The CDR3 length is 12 residues. V was clipped by 5 bases and J by 6 bases, with 9 bases between them. Per germline, CDR1 SGHVS and CDR2 FNYEAQ. Here the CDR3 DNA reads TGTGCCAGCAGCACCGGGCGGGATACGCAGTATTTT. Amino acids: CASSTGRDTQYF.

V usage is TRBV7-9 and J usage is TRBJ2-7; 12 bases agree with TRBD2. V gave up 5 bases and J gave up 7 bases; unmatched junction bases: 15. Looked up from germline, CDR1 is SEHNR and CDR2 is FQNEAQ (reference sequence). This CDR3 has 17 residues. CDR3 in DNA: TGTGCCAGCAGCCAAATCTCCCCGACTAGCGGGAGTAAAGAGCAGTACTTC. This sequence encodes CASSQISPTSGSKEQYF.